These 6 T cell receptor beta chains were sequenced from one sample in a study of regulatory T cells in long-lasting Graves disease. TCR beta libraries were built with iRepertoire HTBI primers and Arm-PCR of CDR3 regions. TCRdb re-derived calls from the multiplex PCR reads in MiXCR, one entry per CDR3 protein. Among 500,000 or so distinct CDR3 sequences listed, about 16% were seen once. Time point specified: newly diagnosed GD, antithyroid drugs for less than 3 months. Construction of the TCR library relied on RNA isolated from PBMCs. These data also formed part of another study, on T cells in Graves' hyperthyroidism and ophthalmopathy.

The sequenced sample was peripheral blood mononuclear cells (PBMCs), obtained at new diagnosis, from a patient treated with antithyroid drugs. All receptors come from a woman aged 40-60 years with Graves disease.

The chain couples TRBV7-9 to TRBJ2-7; tentative D call: TRBD1 (6 bases). The CDR3 sequence is 14 residues long. Germline lookup yields CDR1 SEHNR and CDR2 FQNEAQ (reference sequence). The V end lost 3 bases, the J end lost 2 bases, and 11 bases lay between the germline ends. The CDR3: CASSFFGTTYEQYF. In DNA, the CDR3 is TGTGCCAGCAGCTTTTTCGGGACAACCTACGAGCAGTACTTC.

This clonotype has more than one count but fewer than ten. The genes are TRBV5-1 and TRBJ2-7, with D unresolved. Trimming stripped 2 bases from V and 2 bases from J, with 11 bases between. CDR3 size: 14 residues. Per germline, CDR1 SGHRS and CDR2 YFSETQ. The CDR3 is CASSFYTATYEQYF. The CDR3 DNA reads as TGCGCCAGCAGCTTTTACACAGCAACCTACGAGCAGTACTTC. Together with reference TRBV5-1 and TRBJ2-7, the CDR3 gives the full variable domain: KAGVTQTPRYLIKTRGQQVTLSCSPISGHRSVSWYQQTPGQGLQFLFEYFSETQRNKGNFPGRFSGRQFSNSRSEMNVSTLELGDSALYLCASSFYTATYEQYFGPGTRLTVT.

The chain has TRBV12-3 or TRBV12-4 and TRBJ1-2; D is ambiguous. The V end was cut by 5 bases, the J end by 7 bases, with 11 bases between. The CDR3 extends over 12 amino acids. The CDR3 nucleotides are TGTGCCAGCAGTATTCGACCGCGTGGCTACACCTTC. Translated, it gives CASSIRPRGYTF.

This clonotype came up many times. The chain links TRBV7-9 to TRBJ2-7; no reliable D call. The CDR3 spans 12 residues. Trimming removed 1 base at V and 0 bases at J, with 1 base between. Germline assignment: CDR1 SEHNR and CDR2 FQNEAQ (reference sequence). The CDR3 here is CASSLVSYEQYF. The CDR3 nucleotides are TGTGCCAGCAGCTTAGTCTCCTACGAGCAGTACTTC.

This clonotype has a count of ten or more. One end of the junction is discordant with germline, which a read error may explain. The genes are TRBV30 and TRBJ1-1, with D perhaps TRBD1 (5 bases). Germline CDR1 and CDR2: GTSNPN and SVGIG (reference sequence). This CDR3 has 13 residues. The CDR3 protein is CAWSVYRGTEAFF. The CDR3 DNA reads as TGTGCCTGGAGTGTATATAGAGGGACTGAAGCCTTCTTT.

A few counts support this clonotype. This sequence joins TRBV6-2 or TRBV6-3 and TRBJ1-1, with TRBD1 matching over 7 bases. The V gene's germline CDR1 is MNHEY and CDR2 SVGEGT. V lost 9 bases, J lost 0 bases, and 4 bases stayed unmatched. The CDR3 consists of 13 residues. Here the CDR3 DNA reads TGTGCCAGTGCGGGACAGATGAACACTGAAGCTTTCTTT. It translates to CASAGQMNTEAFF.